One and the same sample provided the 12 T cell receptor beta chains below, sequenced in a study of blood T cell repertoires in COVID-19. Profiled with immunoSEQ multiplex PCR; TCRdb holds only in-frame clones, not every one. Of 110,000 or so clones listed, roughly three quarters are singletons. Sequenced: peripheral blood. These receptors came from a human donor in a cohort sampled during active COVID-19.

CDR3 sequence: CASSLSRGGSGANVLTF. In DNA form, the CDR3 reads TGCGCCAGCAGCTTGAGCCGTGGAGGCTCTGGGGCCAACGTCCTGACTTTC. The rearrangement uses TRBV5-1 and TRBJ2-6, with a tentative D call TRBD2 (5 bases). Trimming removed 1 base at V and 0 bases at J, with 11 bases between. This CDR3 has 17 residues. Per the germline V gene, CDR1 is SGHRS and CDR2 is YFSETQ.

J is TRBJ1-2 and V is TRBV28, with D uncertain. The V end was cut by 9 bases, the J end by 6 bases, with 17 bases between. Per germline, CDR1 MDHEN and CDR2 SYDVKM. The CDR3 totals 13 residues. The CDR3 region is CASTSGVGDGYTF. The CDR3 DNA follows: TGTGCCAGTACATCCGGGGTGGGCGATGGCTACACCTTC.

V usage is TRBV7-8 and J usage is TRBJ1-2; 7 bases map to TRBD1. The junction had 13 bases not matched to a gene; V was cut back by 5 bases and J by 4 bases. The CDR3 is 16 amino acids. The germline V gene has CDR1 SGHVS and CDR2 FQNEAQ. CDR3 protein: CASSVGSTRDSYGYTF. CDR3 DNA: TGTGCCAGCAGCGTAGGGTCGACCCGGGACAGCTATGGCTACACCTTC.

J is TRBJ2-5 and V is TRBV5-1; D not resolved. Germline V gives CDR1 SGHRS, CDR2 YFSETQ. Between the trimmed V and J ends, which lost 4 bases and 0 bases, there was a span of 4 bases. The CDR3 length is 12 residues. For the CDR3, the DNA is TGCGCCAGCAGCCTCTACCAAGAGACCCAGTACTTC. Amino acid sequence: CASSLYQETQYF.

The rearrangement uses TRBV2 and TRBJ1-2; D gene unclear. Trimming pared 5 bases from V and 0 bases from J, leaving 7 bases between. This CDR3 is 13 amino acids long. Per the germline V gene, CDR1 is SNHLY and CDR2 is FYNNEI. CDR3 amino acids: CASSTAPNYGYTF. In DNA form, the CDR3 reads TGTGCCAGCAGTACAGCCCCTAACTATGGCTACACCTTC.

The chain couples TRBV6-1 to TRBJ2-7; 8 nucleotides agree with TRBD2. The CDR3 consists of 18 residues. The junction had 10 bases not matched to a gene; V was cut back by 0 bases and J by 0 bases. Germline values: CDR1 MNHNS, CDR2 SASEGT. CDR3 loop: CASSEAGFVRGASYEQYF. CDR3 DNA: TGTGCCAGCAGTGAAGCCGGGTTCGTGCGGGGGGCCTCCTACGAGCAGTACTTC.

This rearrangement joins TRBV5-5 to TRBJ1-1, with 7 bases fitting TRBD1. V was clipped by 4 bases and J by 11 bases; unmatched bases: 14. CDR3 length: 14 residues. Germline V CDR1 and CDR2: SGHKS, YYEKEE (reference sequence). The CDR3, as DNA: TGTGCCAGCAGCCCCACCCTCGACAGGGTGGTTGCTTTCTTT. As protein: CASSPTLDRVVAFF.

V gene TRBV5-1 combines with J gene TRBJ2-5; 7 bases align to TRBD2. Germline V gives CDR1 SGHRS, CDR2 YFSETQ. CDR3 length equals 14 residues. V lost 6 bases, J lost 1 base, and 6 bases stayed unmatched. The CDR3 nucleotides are TGCGCCAGCACCCCGGCGGGGGTCCAAGAGACCCAGTACTTC. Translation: CASTPAGVQETQYF.

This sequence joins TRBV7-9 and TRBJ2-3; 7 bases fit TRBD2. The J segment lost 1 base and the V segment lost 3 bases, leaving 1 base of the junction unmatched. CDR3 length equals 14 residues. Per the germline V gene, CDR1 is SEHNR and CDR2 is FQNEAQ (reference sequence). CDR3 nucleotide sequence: TGTGCCAGCAGCTTGCTAGCGGGCACAGATACGCAGTATTTT. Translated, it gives CASSLLAGTDTQYF.

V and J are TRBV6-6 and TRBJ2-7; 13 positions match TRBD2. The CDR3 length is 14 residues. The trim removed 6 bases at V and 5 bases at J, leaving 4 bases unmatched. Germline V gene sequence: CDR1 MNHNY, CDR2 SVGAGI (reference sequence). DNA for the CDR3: TGTGCCAGCAGCCCCGGACTAGCGGGAGACGAGCAGTACTTC. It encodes CASSPGLAGDEQYF.

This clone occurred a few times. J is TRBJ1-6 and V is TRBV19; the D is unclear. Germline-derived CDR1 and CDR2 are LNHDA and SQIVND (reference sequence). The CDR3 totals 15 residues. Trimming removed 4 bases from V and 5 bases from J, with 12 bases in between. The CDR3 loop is CASSKEDQNNSPLHF. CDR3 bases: TGTGCCAGTAGTAAGGAGGACCAGAATAATTCACCCCTCCACTTT.

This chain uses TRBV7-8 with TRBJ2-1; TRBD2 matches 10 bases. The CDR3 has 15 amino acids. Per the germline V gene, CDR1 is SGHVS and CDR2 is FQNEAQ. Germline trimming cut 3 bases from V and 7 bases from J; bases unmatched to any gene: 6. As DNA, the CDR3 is TGTGCCAGCAGCTTTGAGCGGGGGGGTCGAAATGAGCAGTTCTTC. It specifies CASSFERGGRNEQFF. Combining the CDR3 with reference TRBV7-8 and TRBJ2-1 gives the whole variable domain GAGVSQSPRYKVAKRGQDVALRCDPISGHVSLFWYQQALGQGPEFLTYFQNEAQLDKSGLPSDRFFAERPEGSVSTLKIQRTQQEDSAVYLCASSFERGGRNEQFFGPGTRLTVL.